A single sample is the source of the 11 T cell receptor beta chains below, sequenced in a study of blood T cell repertoires in COVID-19. TCRdb's table, derived via immunoSEQ multiplex PCR, lists solely in-frame clones and lacks some. The sample has roughly 350,000 clones; approximately 90% are singletons. Input material: peripheral blood. The receptors shown here come from a woman younger than 35 who had recovered from COVID-19.

The chain carries TRBV6-1 and TRBJ1-2; D is unclear. Trimming cost V 3 bases and J 8 bases, with 10 bases left between them. Germline V gene data show CDR1 as MNHNS and CDR2 as SASEGT. The CDR3 contains 12 residues. CDR3 protein: CASSEMFRGYTF. CDR3 nucleotides: TGTGCCAGCAGTGAGATGTTTCGGGGCTACACCTTC.

The chain is built from TRBV9 and TRBJ2-1, with no clear D. Trimming stripped 3 bases from V and 9 bases from J, with 10 bases between. From germline, CDR1 is SGDLS and CDR2 YYNGEE. The CDR3 sequence is 12 residues long. CDR3 residues: CASSGLVGEQFF. CDR3 nucleotides: TGTGCCAGCAGCGGCCTAGTGGGTGAGCAGTTCTTC.

The chain couples TRBV11-2 to TRBJ1-5; TRBD1 might be the D (6 bases). V lost 5 bases to trimming and J lost 5 bases, with 13 bases between them. The CDR3 sequence is 14 residues long. From germline, CDR1 is SGHAT and CDR2 FQNNGV. CDR3 sequence reads: CASSALTGDQPQHF. The CDR3 nucleotides read TGTGCCAGCAGCGCGCTGACAGGTGATCAGCCCCAGCATTTT.

The table lists this clone with a count of one. The V and J genes are TRBV3-1 (or the pseudogene TRBV3-2) and TRBJ2-7; D is possibly TRBD1 (5 bases). The germline CDR1 and CDR2 sequences are LGHDT and YNNKEL (reference sequence). V lost 1 base to trimming and J lost 4 bases, with 17 bases between them. The CDR3 has 16 amino acids. In DNA, the CDR3 is TGTGCCAGCAGCCAAGTAGCCCAGGACAATTTGTACGAGCAGTACGTC. Translating gives CASSQVAQDNLYEQYV.

The chain joins TRBV5-1 to TRBJ2-2; 8 bases fit TRBD2. The CDR3 has 16 amino acids. After removal of 4 bases from V and 5 bases from J, the junction contained 10 bases not matched to a gene. Germline V gives CDR1 SGHRS, CDR2 YFSETQ. CDR3 residues: CASSTEAGAWTGELFF. DNA for the CDR3: TGCGCCAGCAGCACCGAAGCGGGAGCGTGGACCGGGGAGCTGTTTTTT.

The gene calls are TRBV4-1 and TRBJ2-7, with D hard to call. Between the trimmed V and J ends, which lost 1 base and 1 base, there was a span of 11 bases. CDR1 and CDR2 from the germline V gene are MGHRA and YSYEKL. The CDR3 extends over 15 amino acids. The DNA for the CDR3 is TGCGCCAGCAGCCAAGCCTTTACTGATTCCTACGAGCAGTACGTC. Protein sequence: CASSQAFTDSYEQYV.

This clone has only a few counts. This chain links TRBV14 with TRBJ1-1, with 7 bases lining up with TRBD1. Germline V gene sequence: CDR1 SGHDN, CDR2 FVKESK. Trimming at V came to 4 bases and at J to 9 bases, leaving 11 bases not matched to a gene. The CDR3 runs 14 residues. The CDR3 nucleotides read TGTGCCAGCAGCCCCCCGGGACAGAGGATCAAAGCTTTCTTT. It codes for CASSPPGQRIKAFF.

This clone has only a few counts. The rearrangement joins TRBV24-1 to TRBJ2-1; 9 bases are shared with TRBD2. There are 13 residues in the CDR3. Germline V CDR1 and CDR2: KGHDR, SFDVKD. The J segment lost 10 bases and the V segment lost 4 bases, leaving 4 bases of the junction unmatched. The CDR3 DNA reads TGTGCCACCAGTGAGCCCCTAGCGGGGGAGCAGTTCTTC. Protein: CATSEPLAGEQFF.

V and J are TRBV6-2 or TRBV6-3 and TRBJ2-5; 7 bases agree with TRBD2. The CDR3 sequence is 16 residues long. J gave up 5 bases and V 0 bases, and 9 bases lay outside the gene matches. In germline, CDR1 is MNHEY, CDR2 SVGEGT. CDR3 sequence: CASSYSKGLPPETQYF. CDR3 in DNA: TGTGCCAGCAGTTACTCTAAGGGACTACCACCGGAGACCCAGTACTTC.

The chain links TRBV9 to TRBJ1-1; possibly TRBD1 for D (6 bases). CDR3 size: 14 residues. Deletions cut 2 bases from V and 6 bases from J, with 14 bases between. Germline V gene lookup returns CDR1 SGDLS and CDR2 YYNGEE. The CDR3 is CASSVSDRPAEAFF. CDR3 sequence (DNA): TGTGCCAGCAGCGTCTCTGACAGGCCGGCTGAAGCTTTCTTT.

V usage is TRBV27 and J usage is TRBJ1-6; TRBD1 is a possible D gene (6 bases). Germline V gene data show CDR1 as MNHEY and CDR2 as SMNVEV (reference sequence). This CDR3 spans 16 amino acids. Deletions cut 6 bases from V and 9 bases from J, with 21 bases between. CDR3 sequence: CASSLRGARAFSPLHF. For the CDR3, the DNA is TGTGCCAGCAGCCTCCGGGGGGCTAGGGCGTTTTCACCCCTCCACTTT.